The 23 T cell receptor beta chains in this list originate from one sample, sequenced in a study of cytomegalovirus exposure and HLA in healthy donors. PCR used 60 Vbeta primers and 13 Jbeta primers. Measured with immunoSEQ multiplex PCR; TCRdb has only the in-frame clones, and not every one. The sample holds 190,000 or so clones; around 79% are singletons and the top ten take more than 0.35%. The sequencing input was PBMCs. These TCRs come from a male donor in good health and CMV-seropositive.

The chain uses TRBV12-2 and TRBJ1-3; the DNA was not compared with TRBD1, the D call given in the table. TRBV12-2 is recorded as a pseudogene. This CDR3 is 15 amino acids long. CDR3 protein: CASRPDRGGGNTIYF. For the CDR3, the DNA is TGTGCAAGTCGCCCGGACAGGGGCGGAGGAAACACCATATATTTT.

The sample holds one count of this clone. J is TRBJ2-3 and V is TRBV7-7, with D maybe TRBD1 (5 bases). The V gene lost 1 base and the J gene lost 6 bases, with 14 bases spanning the gap. CDR1 is SSHAT, CDR2 FNYEAQ, per germline (reference sequence). This CDR3 is 15 amino acids long. DNA for the CDR3: TGTGCCAGCAGCTTAGGGTCAGGGTTTGACGATACGCAGTATTTT. Translating it yields CASSLGSGFDDTQYF.

This chain links TRBV7-3 with TRBJ2-7; 11 bases map to TRBD1. After removal of 2 bases from V and 4 bases from J, the junction contained 4 bases not matched to a gene. Per the germline V gene, CDR1 is SGHTA and CDR2 is FQGTGA. The CDR3 extends over 15 amino acids. The CDR3 DNA sequence: TGTGCCAGCAGCTTATATAGGGACAGGGGGTACGAGCAGTACTTC. Residues: CASSLYRDRGYEQYF.

This chain uses TRBV5-6 with TRBJ2-5, with D maybe TRBD2 (6 bases). The CDR3 consists of 14 residues. V was cut by 3 bases and J by 2 bases, with 11 bases left in between. Germline loops: CDR1 SGHDT, CDR2 YYEEEE. In nucleotides, the CDR3 is TGTGCCAGCAGCTGGGGACTTTTGCAAGAGACCCAGTACTTC. It encodes CASSWGLLQETQYF.

The chain uses TRBV9 and TRBJ2-3, with D tentatively TRBD1 (5 bases). V lost 6 bases and J lost 9, with 17 bases in between. Germline loops: CDR1 SGDLS, CDR2 YYNGEE. The CDR3 is 13 residues long. The CDR3 region is CASTRTAAGTQYF. The CDR3 bases are TGTGCCAGCACTCGGACCGCCGCAGGGACGCAGTATTTT.

This clone occurred once. The CDR3 is CASSLTGEGGAGYTF. In nucleotides, the CDR3 is TGTGCCAGCAGCCTCACCGGGGAAGGGGGAGCCGGCTACACCTTC. This rearrangement joins TRBV7-9 to TRBJ1-2; D might be TRBD1 (6 bases). The V gene's germline CDR1 is SEHNR and CDR2 FQNEAQ (reference sequence). V lost 5 bases to trimming and J lost 8 bases, with 21 bases between them. This CDR3 region has 15 residues.

J is TRBJ1-2 and V is TRBV7-2; 9 bases map to TRBD1. Germline CDR1 reads SGHTA; CDR2 reads FQGNSA. The trim removed 2 bases at V and 4 bases at J, leaving 11 bases unmatched. The CDR3 is 17 residues long. DNA for the CDR3: TGTGCCAGCAGCTTACTCCGTGACAGGGGGAACCCCTATGGCTACACCTTC. This gives the protein CASSLLRDRGNPYGYTF.

This clone was seen once. V and J are TRBV5-6 and TRBJ2-7; weak D call: TRBD1 (6 bases). Germline-derived CDR1 and CDR2 are SGHDT and YYEEEE. This CDR3 has 15 residues. V was pared by 4 bases and J by 0 bases, with 14 bases between. CDR3 nucleotide sequence: TGTGCCAGCAGCATAGACAGGCTCGGCTCCTACGAGCAGTACTTC. Its protein product is CASSIDRLGSYEQYF.

Of note for this clone: Other DNA variants within this sample encode the same CDR3. The gene calls are TRBV7-2 and TRBJ2-7; D unresolved. This CDR3 is 13 amino acids long. V lost 4 bases and J lost 1, with 8 bases in between. CDR1 and CDR2 from the germline V gene are SGHTA and FQGNSA. CDR3 sequence: CASSSRGSYEQYF. The CDR3 nucleotides read TGTGCCAGCAGCTCTCGAGGTTCCTACGAGCAGTACTTC.

This chain uses TRBV5-4 with TRBJ2-1; 9 nucleotides agree with TRBD2. The ends lost 4 bases at V and 6 bases at J; junction bases unmatched: 11. This CDR3 has 16 amino acids. The germline CDR1 and CDR2 sequences are SGHNT and YYREEE (reference sequence). In DNA form, the CDR3 reads TGTGCCAGCAGCCGCCCCACTAGCGGGCTTTCCAATGAGCAGTTCTTC. Protein sequence: CASSRPTSGLSNEQFF.

This sequence joins TRBV30 and TRBJ1-4; D gene unclear. This CDR3 contains 10 residues. The V gene's germline CDR1 is GTSNPN and CDR2 SVGIG (reference sequence). Trimming stripped 8 bases from V and 8 bases from J, with 9 bases between. In DNA, the CDR3 is TGTGCCAGCCTACAGGAAAAACTGTTTTTT. Amino acids: CASLQEKLFF. The full variable domain, completed using reference TRBV30 and TRBJ1-4, is SQTIHQWPATLVQPVGSPLSLECTVEGTSNPNLYWYRQAAGRGLQLLFYSVGIGQISSEVPQNLSASRPQDRQFILSSKKLLLSDSGFYLCASLQEKLFFGSGTQLSVL.

The chain uses TRBV7-2 and TRBJ2-7, with 9 bases aligning to TRBD1. With 5 bases clipped from V and 2 bases from J, the junction kept 4 bases outside the gene matches. The CDR3 spans 14 residues. Germline V gives CDR1 SGHTA, CDR2 FQGNSA. The CDR3 DNA follows: TGTGCCAGCAGCCTAGGACAGGGGACCTACGAGCAGTACTTC. Protein product: CASSLGQGTYEQYF.

The chain has TRBV7-2 and TRBJ2-3, with TRBD2 matching 13 bases. Germline V gene sequence: CDR1 SGHTA, CDR2 FQGNSA. Trimming removed 0 bases from V and 9 bases from J; junction bases left unmatched: 6. The CDR3 length is 16 residues. The CDR3 region is CASSLAEGLAGVTQYF. The CDR3 DNA follows: TGTGCCAGCAGCTTAGCGGAAGGACTAGCGGGAGTAACGCAGTATTTT.

CDR3 sequence: CASSPSGMNTEAFF. CDR3 in DNA: TGTGCCAGCTCACCATCAGGGATGAACACTGAAGCTTTCTTT. This chain connects TRBV18 to TRBJ1-1; tentatively, D is TRBD1 (5 bases). Germline loops: CDR1 KGHSH, CDR2 LQKENI. CDR3 length: 14 residues. With 2 bases removed from V and 0 bases from J, the gap between germline ends came to 7 bases.

This sequence joins TRBV6-4 and TRBJ1-2, with no clear D. Germline assignment: CDR1 MRHNA and CDR2 SNTAGT. The V end was cut by 1 base, the J end by 5 bases, with 11 bases between. CDR3 length: 14 residues. The chain's CDR3 is CASSDFPFTYGYTF. CDR3 sequence (DNA): TGTGCCAGCAGTGACTTCCCTTTTACTTATGGCTACACCTTC.

The rearrangement links TRBV11-2 to TRBJ1-1, with D possibly being TRBD1 (5 bases). Germline-derived CDR1 and CDR2 are SGHAT and FQNNGV. With 5 bases removed from V and 4 bases from J, the gap between germline ends came to 14 bases. The CDR3 extends over 14 amino acids. CDR3 nucleotide sequence: TGTGCCAGCAGCGCCGGGGGGACGGTCACTGAAGCTTTCTTT. It encodes CASSAGGTVTEAFF.

The V call is TRBV9, the J call TRBJ2-7; the D gene is possibly TRBD2 (6 bases). V lost 4 bases and J 7 bases, leaving 15 bases between the germline ends. CDR1 and CDR2 (germline): SGDLS, YYNGEE. The CDR3 contains 13 residues. The DNA of the CDR3 is TGTGCCAGCAGCACCGGGACTTTTCGGGAGCAGTACTTC. Its protein is CASSTGTFREQYF.

The V and J genes are TRBV19 and TRBJ2-2; D call uncertain. The CDR3 extends over 13 amino acids. V was pared by 4 bases and J by 7 bases, with 10 bases between. Per the germline V gene, CDR1 is LNHDA and CDR2 is SQIVND (reference sequence). The chain's CDR3 is CASSTGRLGELFF. The CDR3 DNA sequence: TGTGCCAGTAGTACTGGGCGCCTCGGGGAGCTGTTTTTT.

This clone has a handful of counts. J is TRBJ1-4 and V is TRBV7-2; D uncertain. This CDR3 has 15 amino acids. V was cut by 3 bases and J by 5 bases, with 13 bases left in between. The V gene's germline CDR1 is SGHTA and CDR2 FQGNSA. CDR3 sequence: CASSFTDGRNEKLFF. The CDR3 coding sequence is TGTGCCAGCAGCTTTACCGACGGGAGGAATGAAAAACTGTTTTTT. Based on the CDR3 plus reference TRBV7-2 and TRBJ1-4, the full variable domain is GAGVSQSPSNKVTEKGKDVELRCDPISGHTALYWYRQSLGQGLEFLIYFQGNSAPDKSGLPSDRFSAERTGGSVSTLTIQRTQQEDSAVYLCASSFTDGRNEKLFFGSGTQLSVL.

This clone was observed once. The J gene is TRBJ2-7, the V gene TRBV4-1; D gene uncertain. The germline CDR1 and CDR2 sequences are MGHRA and YSYEKL. V was trimmed by 4 bases and J by 7 bases, leaving 17 bases between them. The CDR3 extends over 14 amino acids. In DNA, the CDR3 is TGCGCCAGCAGCCCTAGATTTGTCGGAATAGAGCAGTACTTC. Encoded protein: CASSPRFVGIEQYF.

J is TRBJ1-2 and V is TRBV6-1; possibly TRBD1 for D (6 bases). The germline CDR1 and CDR2 sequences are MNHNS and SASEGT. CDR3 size: 14 residues. Between the trimmed V and J ends, which lost 4 bases and 2 bases, there was a span of 11 bases. CDR3 in DNA: TGTGCCAGCAGTGGAAGGGGGATGAACTATGGCTACACCTTC. It codes for CASSGRGMNYGYTF.

The chain joins TRBV7-3 to TRBJ2-2; 8 bases match TRBD1. Germline trimming cut 4 bases from V and 6 bases from J; bases unmatched to any gene: 7. This CDR3 has 15 residues. The germline gives CDR1 SGHTA, CDR2 FQGTGA. The CDR3 reads CASSSFRTGPGELFF. The CDR3 nucleotides are TGTGCCAGCAGCTCTTTCCGGACAGGGCCCGGGGAGCTGTTTTTT.

The gene calls are TRBV19 and TRBJ2-1; the D gene is possibly TRBD2 (5 bases). CDR3 length equals 15 residues. V was shortened by 7 bases and J by 6 bases, with 19 bases between the two germline ends. CDR1 is LNHDA, CDR2 SQIVND, per germline (reference sequence). CDR3 region: CASTMSGNAVNEQFF. CDR3 in DNA: TGTGCCAGTACCATGTCGGGGAATGCGGTCAATGAGCAGTTCTTC.